This T cell receptor beta chain was observed in a study of early T cells in non-severe SARS-CoV-2 infection. Background on the study: The input, bulk RNA from unsorted whole blood, was sequenced, and chains were unpaired. Findings and caveats of the study: Lookups in VDJdb leaned toward anti-spike CD8 responses and missed private and CD4 specificities.

The length of the CDR3 is 16 residues. After removal of 3 bases from V and 1 base from J, the junction contained 7 bases not matched to a gene. CDR1 and CDR2 from the germline V gene are KGHSH and LQKENI. Separate cDNA molecules each had unique molecular identifiers attached to them. TCRdb ran MiXCR on the 5' RACE reads and lists one entry per CDR3 protein. The sample lists tens of thousands of distinct CDR3 sequences, 9.5% to 14% occurring once. This clonotype showed up just a few times. No antigen is known for it. V is TRBV18 and J is TRBJ1-1, with 8 bases identical to TRBD1. Sequencing used whole blood. The receptor was derived from an adult who was a healthcare worker with PCR-confirmed SARS-CoV-2 infection or an uninfected control (not recorded which). This CDR3 reads CASSPTHGTGNTEAFF. DNA of the CDR3: TGTGCCAGCTCACCTACACACGGGACAGGGAACACTGAAGCTTTCTTT.